The 20 T cell receptor beta chains below all came from one sample that was sequenced in a study of cytomegalovirus exposure and HLA in healthy donors (dated by TCRdb to the late 2010s). Libraries were prepared through the immunoSEQ multiplex PCR assay. The multiplex PCR relied on a mix of 60 forward primers for TCR Vbeta segments and 13 reverse primers for TCR Jbeta segments. TCRdb mirrors the immuneACCESS table, restricted to in-frame sequences. Some clones are absent from its copies; in checked studies, under half trace to an unresolved V gene, and the reason for the others is unknown. This sample holds 110,000 to 150,000 clones; 80% were observed only once. In total, the top ten clones hold 6.5% to 7% of the sample. Sequenced material: PBMCs. The source is a man aged 35 to 55 in good health and CMV-seropositive.

This clone was found once. This chain joins TRBV19 and TRBJ1-1; TRBD1 might be the D (6 bases). CDR3 length equals 14 residues. The ends were cut back, 5 bases at V and 1 base at J, with 11 bases in the middle. Per the germline V gene, CDR1 is LNHDA and CDR2 is SQIVND (reference sequence). DNA for the CDR3: TGTGCCAGTAGTTTTCGGACAGAGAACACTGAAGCTTTCTTT. Translation: CASSFRTENTEAFF.

This clone has a handful of counts. The genes are TRBV7-9 and TRBJ2-7, with 8 bases lining up with TRBD1. Germline V lookup: CDR1 SEHNR, CDR2 FQNEAQ (reference sequence). Trimming took 5 bases from V and 5 from J; bases not matched to a gene: 5. The CDR3 runs 13 residues. The CDR3 protein is CASSPDRGDEQYF. The CDR3, as DNA: TGTGCCAGCAGCCCTGACAGGGGTGACGAGCAGTACTTC.

The V call is TRBV6-6, the J call TRBJ2-3; TRBD2 agrees at 11 bases. The CDR3 is made up of 15 amino acids. Trimming removed 2 bases from V and 8 bases from J; junction bases left unmatched: 6. Germline V gene data show CDR1 as MNHNY and CDR2 as SVGAGI (reference sequence). The DNA of the CDR3 is TGTGCCAGCAGTTACCTAGCGGGGGGTCCCAGTACGCAGTATTTT. This sequence encodes CASSYLAGGPSTQYF.

This chain connects TRBV19 to TRBJ1-2; no firm D call. V shed 1 base and J shed 2 bases, with 8 bases lying between them. In germline, CDR1 is LNHDA, CDR2 SQIVND (reference sequence). The CDR3 runs to 14 residues. CDR3 region: CASSIVGVNYGYTF. CDR3 DNA: TGTGCCAGTAGTATAGTCGGGGTGAACTATGGCTACACCTTC.

The chain joins TRBV10-3 to TRBJ2-7; 7 bases align to TRBD2. CDR1 and CDR2 from the germline V gene are ENHRY and SYGVKD. The trim removed 8 bases at V and 0 bases at J, leaving 4 bases unmatched. The CDR3 spans 13 residues. The CDR3 DNA follows: TGTGCCATCGTGGCGGGAGACTCCTACGAGCAGTACTTC. As protein: CAIVAGDSYEQYF.

V and J are TRBV18 and TRBJ2-5; the D gene is possibly TRBD1 (6 bases). CDR3 length: 15 amino acids. V dropped 6 bases and J dropped 2 bases, with 16 bases sitting between them. The germline V gene has CDR1 KGHSH and CDR2 LQKENI. CDR3 in amino acids: CASSSGTTDQETQYF. The CDR3, as DNA: TGTGCCAGCTCGTCCGGGACAACCGATCAAGAGACCCAGTACTTC.

V is TRBV27 and J is TRBJ2-6, with 7 bases identical to TRBD1. V gave up 4 bases and J gave up 2 bases; unmatched junction bases: 2. The length of the CDR3 is 15 residues. Per germline, CDR1 MNHEY and CDR2 SMNVEV (reference sequence). The CDR3 sequence is CASSSDRAGANVLTF. CDR3 DNA: TGTGCCAGCAGTTCCGACAGGGCTGGGGCCAACGTCCTGACTTTC.

This chain connects TRBV27 to TRBJ1-1; tentative D call: TRBD1 (6 bases). Germline V CDR1 and CDR2: MNHEY, SMNVEV (reference sequence). The V gene lost 1 base and the J gene lost 4 bases, with 13 bases spanning the gap. This CDR3 contains 15 residues. CDR3 in DNA: TGTGCCAGCAGTTTATTTGGCAGGGGCGGCACTGAAGCTTTCTTT. This codes for CASSLFGRGGTEAFF.

The chain combines TRBV14 with TRBJ2-1, with 11 bases lining up with TRBD2. Germline CDR1 is SGHDN and CDR2 is FVKESK. V lost 0 bases to trimming and J lost 4 bases; unmatched junction nucleotides: 8. The CDR3 is 18 amino acids. The CDR3: CASSQDITRLAGYNEQFF. The CDR3 DNA is TGTGCCAGCAGCCAAGATATTACGAGACTAGCGGGGTACAATGAGCAGTTCTTC.

The chain joins TRBV18 to TRBJ2-2, with D possibly matching TRBD2 (5 bases). The V end was cut by 2 bases, the J end by 6 bases, with 19 bases between. The CDR3 is 17 residues long. Germline CDR1 reads KGHSH; CDR2 reads LQKENI. CDR3 bases: TGTGCCAGCTCACCAATTCAGCGGCGGTCTCAACCCGGGGAGCTGTTTTTT. Translating gives CASSPIQRRSQPGELFF.

The gene calls are TRBV28 and TRBJ1-2; TRBD1 agrees at 10 bases. This CDR3 comprises 15 residues. Trimming removed 4 bases from V and 4 bases from J; junction bases left unmatched: 6. Germline lookup yields CDR1 MDHEN and CDR2 SYDVKM. CDR3 coding DNA: TGTGCCAGCAGTTATTCGACAGGGGGCATCTATGGCTACACCTTC. This codes for CASSYSTGGIYGYTF.

The chain joins TRBV11-2 to TRBJ1-2; D is possibly TRBD1 (5 bases). Germline V lookup: CDR1 SGHAT, CDR2 FQNNGV. This CDR3 region has 15 residues. Trimming took off 1 base at V and 2 bases at J, with 11 bases between the two ends. CDR3 in amino acids: CASSLGAGNNYGYTF. DNA of the CDR3: TGTGCCAGCAGCTTAGGGGCAGGGAACAACTATGGCTACACCTTC.

This sequence joins TRBV10-3 and TRBJ2-5, with 12 bases identical to TRBD1. Judging by the DNA end, TRBJ2-7 fits better; the J call may be wrong. The CDR3 length is 16 residues. CDR1 and CDR2 (germline): ENHRY, SYGVKD. CDR3 sequence (DNA): TGTGCCACCTCGGCCGGGACAGGGGGCGTCAGAGGCGAGCAGTACTTC. Translation: CATSAGTGGVRGEQYF.

The rearrangement joins TRBV5-1 to TRBJ2-1; no clear D. Deletions cut 3 bases from V and 3 bases from J, with 7 bases between. From germline, CDR1 is SGHRS and CDR2 YFSETQ. This CDR3 has 13 residues. The DNA for the CDR3 is TGCGCCAGCAGCTCCGAACTCTACAATGAGCAGTTCTTC. This sequence encodes CASSSELYNEQFF.

V usage is TRBV5-1 and J usage is TRBJ2-5, with D unclear. The ends were cut back, 2 bases at V and 1 base at J, with 12 bases in the middle. Germline V gene data show CDR1 as SGHRS and CDR2 as YFSETQ. This CDR3 comprises 15 residues. The CDR3, as DNA: TGCGCCAGCAGCTTAACACAACCCACCCAAGAGACCCAGTACTTC. Translating it yields CASSLTQPTQETQYF.

The chain carries TRBV5-5 and TRBJ1-5; possible D gene TRBD1, 6 bases. The germline CDR1 and CDR2 sequences are SGHKS and YYEKEE (reference sequence). The V gene lost 4 bases and the J gene lost 7 bases, with 21 bases spanning the gap. The CDR3 has 16 residues. The CDR3 coding sequence is TGTGCCAGCAGCCTTCACTGGGGGGGGGCTGGACAGCCCCAGCATTTT. It codes for CASSLHWGGAGQPQHF.

The genes are TRBV27 and TRBJ2-3; 8 nucleotides agree with TRBD1. The V and J ends lost 3 bases and 3 bases, in that order; junction bases with no gene match: 14. Germline CDR1 reads MNHEY; CDR2 reads SMNVEV (reference sequence). This CDR3 spans 18 amino acids. The CDR3 is CASSFRGYGQGKTDTQYF. CDR3 DNA: TGTGCCAGCAGTTTCAGGGGCTATGGACAGGGCAAAACAGATACGCAGTATTTT.

The genes are TRBV29-1 and TRBJ1-1; D call uncertain. The CDR3 is 13 amino acids. In germline, CDR1 is SQVTM, CDR2 ANQGSEA. Trimming took 4 bases from V and 0 from J, leaving 9 bases between them. CDR3 residues: CSVAEGLNTEAFF. CDR3 bases: TGCAGCGTTGCGGAGGGCCTGAACACTGAAGCTTTCTTT.

This clone was found a few times. The chain employs TRBV5-1 and TRBJ2-5; D ambiguous. The germline V gene encodes CDR1 SGHRS and CDR2 YFSETQ. Trimming took 0 bases from V and 1 from J, leaving 13 bases between them. The CDR3 runs to 16 residues. CDR3 loop: CASSLGAGRSQETQYF. Written as DNA, the CDR3 is TGCGCCAGCAGCTTGGGGGCAGGAAGGTCCCAAGAGACCCAGTACTTC.

The rearrangement uses TRBV18 and TRBJ2-7; 13 bases map to TRBD2. In germline, CDR1 is KGHSH, CDR2 LQKENI. V lost 8 bases and J lost 0; bases outside the gene matches: 13. The CDR3 covers 18 residues. CDR3 amino acids: CASAPGLAGPSPSYEQYF. DNA for the CDR3: TGTGCCAGCGCCCCGGGACTAGCGGGACCATCTCCCTCCTACGAGCAGTACTTC.